These T cell receptor beta chains were read from a single sample in a study of glioma-infiltrating T cells. TCRdb independently ran MiXCR on the multiplex PCR reads; one entry per CDR3 protein. This table has tens of thousands of distinct CDR3 sequences, about 23% appearing once. What was sequenced was glioma tissue, nonneoplastic brain tissue, or PBMCs (not recorded which). All receptors come from a human donor with low-grade glioma or glioblastoma, undergoing nonglioma brain surgery, or in good health (not recorded which). Both conserved end residues are part of each CDR3. D genes are given only for firm matches. Clone size, where shown, is once, few, many, or a class for clones that have expanded.

clone_size: few; cdr3_length: 13; v_call: TRBV5-4; d_call: .; j_call: TRBJ2-5; cdr3_aa: CASSPRIQETQYF; cdr3_nt: TGTGCCAGCAGCCCTCGGATCCAAGAGACCCAGTACTTC
clone_size: few; cdr3_length: 14; v_call: TRBV5-1; d_call: TRBD1; j_call: TRBJ2-3; cdr3_aa: CASSTRTGSDTQYF; cdr3_nt: TGCGCCAGCAGCACCCGGACAGGGTCAGATACGCAGTATTTT
clone_size: many; cdr3_length: 15; v_call: TRBV7-9; d_call: .; j_call: TRBJ2-7; cdr3_aa: CASSPRTGRGYEQYF; cdr3_nt: TGTGCCAGCAGCCCCCGGACGGGGAGGGGGTACGAGCAGTACTTC
clone_size: .; cdr3_length: 14; v_call: TRBV29-1; d_call: .; j_call: TRBJ2-5; cdr3_aa: CSVDRRSTQETQHF; cdr3_nt: TGCAGCGTTGATAGGCGGTCAACTCAAGAGACCCAGCACTTC
clone_size: .; cdr3_length: 14; v_call: TRBV5-1; d_call: .; j_call: TRBJ2-1; cdr3_aa: CASSSDPSYNEQFF; cdr3_nt: TGCGCCAGCAGCTCCGACCCCTCCTACAATGAGCAGTTCTTC
clone_size: many; cdr3_length: 13; v_call: TRBV7-7; d_call: .; j_call: TRBJ1-3; cdr3_aa: CASSSGTENTIYF; cdr3_nt: TGTGCCAGCAGCTCCGGGACCGAAAACACCATATATTTT
clone_size: many; cdr3_length: 13; v_call: TRBV27; d_call: TRBD2; j_call: TRBJ2-1; cdr3_aa: CASSEPGLGPTFF; cdr3_nt: TGTGCCAGCAGTGAACCGGGACTAGGCCCAACATTCTTC
clone_size: many; cdr3_length: 15; v_call: TRBV27; d_call: TRBD2; j_call: TRBJ2-7; cdr3_aa: CASSPRAGLSYEQYF; cdr3_nt: TGTGCCAGCAGTCCGCGAGCGGGGCTGTCCTACGAGCAGTACTTC
clone_size: few; cdr3_length: 13; v_call: TRBV7-9; d_call: .; j_call: TRBJ1-2; cdr3_aa: CASRPRGHSGYTF; cdr3_nt: TGTGCCAGCAGGCCCCGGGGACATTCTGGCTACACCTTC
clone_size: many; cdr3_length: 13; v_call: TRBV12-3/TRBV12-4; d_call: .; j_call: TRBJ2-3; cdr3_aa: CASSGGITDTQYF; cdr3_nt: TGTGCCAGCAGTGGTGGCATCACAGATACGCAGTATTTT
clone_size: many; cdr3_length: 13; v_call: TRBV20-1; d_call: .; j_call: TRBJ1-5; cdr3_aa: CSARGGGHQPQHF; cdr3_nt: TGCAGTGCTAGGGGGGGGGGACATCAGCCCCAGCATTTT
clone_size: many; cdr3_length: 15; v_call: TRBV27; d_call: TRBD1; j_call: TRBJ2-7; cdr3_aa: CASSRTGVGDYEQYF; cdr3_nt: TGTGCCAGCAGTCGGACAGGGGTTGGTGACTACGAGCAGTACTTC
clone_size: many; cdr3_length: 12; v_call: TRBV20-1; d_call: .; j_call: TRBJ2-5; cdr3_aa: CSARRQKETQYF; cdr3_nt: TGCAGTGCTAGGAGACAAAAAGAGACCCAGTACTTC
clone_size: many; cdr3_length: 13; v_call: TRBV6-1; d_call: .; j_call: TRBJ1-5; cdr3_aa: CASSEGRNQPQHF; cdr3_nt: TGTGCCAGCAGTGAAGGTCGCAATCAGCCCCAGCATTTT
clone_size: many; cdr3_length: 16; v_call: TRBV7-2; d_call: .; j_call: TRBJ1-1; cdr3_aa: CASSRPQETMNTEAFF; cdr3_nt: TGTGCCAGCAGCAGACCCCAGGAGACCATGAACACTGAAGCTTTCTTT
clone_size: many; cdr3_length: 11; v_call: TRBV20-1; d_call: .; j_call: TRBJ2-7; cdr3_aa: CSAGGTYEQYF; cdr3_nt: TGCAGTGCGGGCGGAACCTACGAGCAGTACTTC
clone_size: many; cdr3_length: 14; v_call: TRBV20-1; d_call: TRBD2; j_call: TRBJ2-7; cdr3_aa: CSARDPAGPYEQYF; cdr3_nt: TGCAGTGCTAGAGATCCAGCGGGGCCCTACGAGCAGTACTTC
clone_size: few; cdr3_length: 16; v_call: TRBV10-3; d_call: TRBD1; j_call: TRBJ2-1; cdr3_aa: CAISRSDRGLYNEQFF; cdr3_nt: TGTGCCATCAGTCGTTCAGACAGGGGACTCTACAATGAGCAGTTCTTC
clone_size: many; cdr3_length: 13; v_call: TRBV6-1; d_call: .; j_call: TRBJ1-2; cdr3_aa: CASIEANYYGYTF; cdr3_nt: TGTGCCAGCATCGAGGCCAACTACTATGGCTACACCTTC
clone_size: few; cdr3_length: 15; v_call: TRBV10-2; d_call: .; j_call: TRBJ2-1; cdr3_aa: CANNEGGSSYNEQFF; cdr3_nt: TGCGCCAACAATGAGGGGGGTAGCTCCTACAATGAGCAGTTCTTC
clone_size: .; cdr3_length: 16; v_call: TRBV27; d_call: TRBD1; j_call: TRBJ1-5; cdr3_aa: CASSLGQGGSRQPQHF; cdr3_nt: TGTGCCAGCAGCCTGGGGCAGGGGGGGTCCAGGCAGCCCCAGCATTTT
clone_size: many; cdr3_length: 15; v_call: TRBV19; d_call: TRBD2; j_call: TRBJ2-7; cdr3_aa: CASLGLAGSSYEQYF; cdr3_nt: TGTGCCAGTCTCGGACTAGCGGGGAGCTCCTACGAGCAGTACTTC
clone_size: .; cdr3_length: 13; v_call: TRBV3-1; d_call: .; j_call: TRBJ2-7; cdr3_aa: CASSPGHSYEQYF; cdr3_nt: TGTGCCAGCAGCCCGGGACACAGCTACGAGCAGTACTTC
clone_size: few; cdr3_length: 17; v_call: TRBV10-2; d_call: .; j_call: TRBJ2-5; cdr3_aa: CASSESMSFPWQETQYF; cdr3_nt: TGCGCCAGCAGTGAGAGTATGTCCTTTCCATGGCAAGAGACCCAGTACTTC
clone_size: many; cdr3_length: 15; v_call: TRBV3-1; d_call: TRBD1; j_call: TRBJ1-2; cdr3_aa: CASSPQGARGTGYTF; cdr3_nt: TGTGCCAGCAGCCCTCAGGGGGCGCGAGGAACTGGCTACACCTTC
clone_size: many; cdr3_length: 11; v_call: TRBV18; d_call: .; j_call: TRBJ2-5; cdr3_aa: CASSQDETQYF; cdr3_nt: TGTGCCAGCTCCCAGGACGAGACCCAGTACTTC
clone_size: many; cdr3_length: 13; v_call: TRBV25-1; d_call: .; j_call: TRBJ1-6; cdr3_aa: CASSWTQGSPLHF; cdr3_nt: TGTGCCAGCAGTTGGACCCAAGGTTCACCCCTCCACTTT
clone_size: .; cdr3_length: 14; v_call: TRBV12-3/TRBV12-4; d_call: .; j_call: TRBJ2-3; cdr3_aa: CASSPTGTPDTQYF; cdr3_nt: TGTGCCAGCAGCCCCACAGGGACACCAGATACGCAGTATTTT
clone_size: many; cdr3_length: 14; v_call: TRBV7-6; d_call: TRBD1; j_call: TRBJ2-7; cdr3_aa: CASPLRTGPYEQYF; cdr3_nt: TGTGCCAGCCCATTGAGGACAGGGCCCTACGAGCAGTACTTC
clone_size: .; cdr3_length: 12; v_call: TRBV20-1; d_call: .; j_call: TRBJ1-3; cdr3_aa: CNARASGNTLYF; cdr3_nt: TGCAATGCTAGGGCATCTGGAAACACCTTATATTTT
clone_size: few; cdr3_length: 18; v_call: TRBV7-8; d_call: TRBD2; j_call: TRBJ2-1; cdr3_aa: CASSLGLAGGPAYNEQFF; cdr3_nt: TGTGCCAGCAGCCTCGGACTAGCGGGAGGACCGGCCTACAATGAGCAGTTCTTC
clone_size: .; cdr3_length: 14; v_call: TRBV10-3; d_call: .; j_call: TRBJ1-1; cdr3_aa: CAISEGDPNTEAFF; cdr3_nt: TGTGCCATCAGTGAAGGAGATCCGAACACTGAAGCTTTCTTT
clone_size: .; cdr3_length: 14; v_call: TRBV2; d_call: .; j_call: TRBJ1-4; cdr3_aa: CASSGERAFEKLFF; cdr3_nt: TGTGCCAGCAGCGGGGAAAGGGCCTTCGAAAAACTGTTTTTT
clone_size: many; cdr3_length: 13; v_call: TRBV29-1; d_call: .; j_call: TRBJ1-1; cdr3_aa: CSARGQLNTEAFF; cdr3_nt: TGCAGCGCTCGGGGACAACTGAACACTGAAGCTTTCTTT
clone_size: .; cdr3_length: 17; v_call: TRBV27; d_call: TRBD2; j_call: TRBJ2-7; cdr3_aa: CASSEAGRQGWLYEQYF; cdr3_nt: TGTGCCAGCAGTGAAGCGGGGCGCCAGGGCTGGTTATACGAGCAGTACTTC
clone_size: few; cdr3_length: 15; v_call: TRBV12-5; d_call: .; j_call: TRBJ2-3; cdr3_aa: CASGVGGPSTDTQYF; cdr3_nt: TGTGCTAGTGGTGTAGGGGGGCCTAGCACAGATACGCAGTATTTT
clone_size: .; cdr3_length: 14; v_call: TRBV6-6; d_call: TRBD2; j_call: TRBJ2-1; cdr3_aa: CASSTGLATYEQFF; cdr3_nt: TGTGCCAGCAGTACCGGACTAGCCACCTATGAGCAGTTCTTC
clone_size: .; cdr3_length: 14; v_call: TRBV12-3/TRBV12-4; d_call: .; j_call: TRBJ1-3; cdr3_aa: CASRFTGPGNTIYF; cdr3_nt: TGTGCCAGCAGATTTACAGGCCCTGGAAACACCATATATTTT
clone_size: many; cdr3_length: 15; v_call: TRBV20-1; d_call: .; j_call: TRBJ1-2; cdr3_aa: CSARDNGRQSYGYTF; cdr3_nt: TGCAGTGCTAGAGATAACGGCAGACAAAGCTATGGCTACACCTTC
clone_size: many; cdr3_length: 14; v_call: TRBV4-1; d_call: .; j_call: TRBJ1-1; cdr3_aa: CASSQDYVGTEAFF; cdr3_nt: TGCGCCAGCAGCCAAGATTACGTGGGAACTGAAGCTTTCTTT
clone_size: many; cdr3_length: 16; v_call: TRBV5-4; d_call: .; j_call: TRBJ1-2; cdr3_aa: CASSPLRSGGWDGYTF; cdr3_nt: TGTGCCAGCAGCCCCCTCCGGTCCGGGGGGTGGGATGGCTACACCTTC
clone_size: many; cdr3_length: 14; v_call: TRBV6-6; d_call: .; j_call: TRBJ2-7; cdr3_aa: CASSYSTVSYEQYF; cdr3_nt: TGTGCCAGCAGTTACTCGACGGTTTCCTACGAGCAGTACTTC
clone_size: many; cdr3_length: 16; v_call: TRBV11-1; d_call: TRBD1; j_call: TRBJ2-1; cdr3_aa: CASRKDRGRAYNEQFF; cdr3_nt: TGTGCCAGCAGGAAAGACAGGGGCCGAGCCTACAATGAGCAGTTCTTC
clone_size: .; cdr3_length: 17; v_call: TRBV5-1; d_call: TRBD2; j_call: TRBJ2-5; cdr3_aa: CASSLPGTSATGETQYF; cdr3_nt: TGCGCCAGCAGCTTACCGGGGACTAGCGCCACGGGAGAGACCCAGTACTTC
clone_size: .; cdr3_length: 14; v_call: TRBV19; d_call: TRBD2; j_call: TRBJ2-1; cdr3_aa: CASQKREANNEQFF; cdr3_nt: TGTGCCAGCCAAAAGCGGGAGGCTAACAATGAGCAGTTCTTC
clone_size: many; cdr3_length: 11; v_call: TRBV7-2; d_call: .; j_call: TRBJ2-3; cdr3_aa: CASSLGGTQYF; cdr3_nt: TGTGCCAGCAGCCTCGGTGGTACGCAGTATTTT
clone_size: many; cdr3_length: 13; v_call: TRBV7-9; d_call: TRBD1; j_call: TRBJ2-3; cdr3_aa: CASGDRSTDTQYF; cdr3_nt: TGTGCCAGCGGGGACAGAAGCACAGATACGCAGTATTTT
clone_size: .; cdr3_length: 12; v_call: TRBV3-1; d_call: .; j_call: TRBJ2-1; cdr3_aa: CASSRGSYEQFF; cdr3_nt: TGTGCCAGCAGCCGGGGCTCCTACGAGCAGTTCTTC
clone_size: .; cdr3_length: 15; v_call: TRBV20-1; d_call: .; j_call: TRBJ1-5; cdr3_aa: CSAAIGQGRSQTQHF; cdr3_nt: TGCAGTGCCGCAATCGGGCAGGGACGCAGTCAGACCCAGCATTTT
clone_size: few; cdr3_length: 15; v_call: TRBV12-3/TRBV12-4; d_call: TRBD1; j_call: TRBJ2-7; cdr3_aa: CASSGEGARFYEQYF; cdr3_nt: TGTGCCAGCAGTGGTGAGGGGGCCCGTTTCTACGAGCAGTACTTC
clone_size: many; cdr3_length: 16; v_call: TRBV4-2; d_call: TRBD2; j_call: TRBJ2-7; cdr3_aa: CASSQDASGTSYEQYF; cdr3_nt: TGTGCCAGCAGCCAAGATGCTAGCGGGACCTCCTACGAGCAGTACTTC
clone_size: many; cdr3_length: 14; v_call: TRBV18; d_call: .; j_call: TRBJ2-5; cdr3_aa: CASSPFNGQETQYF; cdr3_nt: TGTGCCAGCTCACCATTTAACGGACAAGAGACCCAGTACTTC
clone_size: many; cdr3_length: 16; v_call: TRBV27; d_call: TRBD1; j_call: TRBJ1-1; cdr3_aa: CASRRGSGQVNTEAFF; cdr3_nt: TGTGCCAGCAGACGAGGATCGGGACAGGTGAACACTGAAGCTTTCTTT
clone_size: .; cdr3_length: 16; v_call: TRBV11-2; d_call: TRBD2; j_call: TRBJ2-2; cdr3_aa: CASRPISGRRTGELFF; cdr3_nt: TGTGCCAGCAGGCCCATTAGCGGGAGACGCACCGGGGAGCTGTTTTTT